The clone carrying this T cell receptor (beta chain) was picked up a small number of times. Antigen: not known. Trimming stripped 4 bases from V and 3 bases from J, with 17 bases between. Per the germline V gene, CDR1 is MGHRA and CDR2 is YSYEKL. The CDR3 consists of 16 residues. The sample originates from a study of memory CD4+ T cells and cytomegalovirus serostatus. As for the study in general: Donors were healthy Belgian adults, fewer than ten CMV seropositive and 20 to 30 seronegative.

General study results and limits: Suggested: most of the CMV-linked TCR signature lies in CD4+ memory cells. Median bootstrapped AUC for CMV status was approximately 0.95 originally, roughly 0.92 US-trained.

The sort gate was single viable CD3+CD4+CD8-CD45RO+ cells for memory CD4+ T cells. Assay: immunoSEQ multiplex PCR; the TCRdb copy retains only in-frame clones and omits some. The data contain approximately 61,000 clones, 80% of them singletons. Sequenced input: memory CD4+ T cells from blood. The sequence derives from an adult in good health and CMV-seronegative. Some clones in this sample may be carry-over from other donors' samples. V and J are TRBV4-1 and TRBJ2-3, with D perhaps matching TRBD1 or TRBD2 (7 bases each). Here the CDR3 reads CASSPTGRGRTDTQYF. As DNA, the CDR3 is TGCGCCAGCAGCCCCACGGGGAGGGGGCGGACAGATACGCAGTATTTT.